The TCR beta chain described here comes from a study of blood T cell repertoires in COVID-19. Clones were read by immunoSEQ multiplex PCR, and TCRdb kept only the in-frame ones, dropping some. The sample holds under 300,000 clones, about 90% seen once. Germline values: CDR1 KGHSH, CDR2 LQKENI. This CDR3 region has 16 residues. V was cut by 5 bases and J by 0 bases, with 11 bases left in between. This chain joins TRBV18 and TRBJ2-6, with a weak D call TRBD1 (5 bases). Source material: PBMCs or T cells enriched from blood (not recorded which). This receptor was identified in a human donor in a cohort exposed to, infected with or recovered from COVID-19 (not recorded which). The donor label of this sample is uncertain. The CDR3 DNA reads TGTGCCAGCTCAGAACAGGAATTCTCTGGGGCCAACGTCCTGACTTTC. Amino acid sequence: CASSEQEFSGANVLTF.